The rows below give T cell receptor beta chains drawn from one sample of a study of T cell changes during pregnancy in multiple sclerosis. Assay used: immunoSEQ multiplex PCR; TCRdb lists only in-frame clones, some missing. Found here are over 65,000 clones, approximately 91% of them singletons; the top ten hold over 2%. The sample consisted of peripheral blood, taken in the first trimester of pregnancy. The receptors come from a female donor with multiple sclerosis, enrolled in a pregnancy study. The CDR3 runs from the conserved cysteine through the conserved F or W. D genes are given only for firm matches.

J gene,V gene,D gene,CDR3 protein,CDR3 DNA
TRBJ1-1,TRBV2,-,CASGAQLNTEAFF,TGTGCCAGCGGGGCACAACTGAACACTGAAGCTTTCTTT
TRBJ1-2,TRBV6-4,-,CASSAWPGTPTSIYGYTF,TGTGCCAGCAGCGCCTGGCCGGGAACACCGACTTCGATCTATGGCTACACCTTC
TRBJ2-7,TRBV14,-,CASSQVGILPYEQYF,TGTGCCAGCAGCCAAGTGGGTATACTACCCTACGAGCAGTACTTC
TRBJ1-4,TRBV5-1,-,CASSLAGSQANEKLFF,TGCGCCAGCAGCTTGGCCGGAAGCCAGGCTAATGAAAAACTGTTTTTT
TRBJ1-1,TRBV5-6,TRBD1,CASSDGTGSFNTEAFF,TGTGCCAGCAGCGACGGGACAGGGTCCTTTAACACTGAAGCTTTCTTT
TRBJ1-1,TRBV27,TRBD1,CASRPFQGADTEAFF,TGTGCCAGCAGACCATTTCAGGGGGCGGACACTGAAGCTTTCTTT
TRBJ1-4,TRBV5-4,TRBD1,CASSTTGQGAWEKLFF,TGTGCCAGCAGCACGACGGGACAGGGGGCTTGGGAAAAACTGTTTTTT
TRBJ2-7,TRBV5-1,-,CASRGGYEQYF,TGCGCCAGCAGGGGGGGCTACGAGCAGTACTTC
TRBJ1-4,TRBV9,-,CASSVGVATNEKLFF,TGTGCCAGCAGCGTAGGAGTGGCAACTAATGAAAAACTGTTTTTT
TRBJ1-3,TRBV6-1,TRBD1,CASSENFWTGWGNTIYF,TGTGCCAGCAGTGAAAATTTTTGGACAGGGTGGGGAAACACCATATATTTT
TRBJ2-1,TRBV27,-,CASSTRSAATSEQFF,TGTGCCAGCAGCACTCGATCGGCCGCGACTAGTGAGCAGTTCTTC
TRBJ1-3,TRBV2,TRBD1,CASIRGRGPGNTIYF,TGTGCCAGCATCCGGGGCAGGGGGCCTGGAAACACCATATATTTT
TRBJ1-1,TRBV5-5,-,CASSSGVLTEAFF,TGTGCCAGCAGCTCGGGGGTCCTCACTGAAGCTTTCTTT
TRBJ1-1,TRBV7-8,TRBD1,CASSLGGTGSEAFF,TGTGCCAGCAGCTTAGGAGGGACAGGGAGTGAAGCTTTCTTT
TRBJ1-1,TRBV27,-,CASSFEGGAVAEAFF,TGTGCCAGCAGTTTTGAGGGAGGGGCAGTAGCTGAAGCTTTCTTT
TRBJ2-2,TRBV7-9,TRBD1,CASSPGGPRGGELFF,TGTGCCAGCAGCCCAGGGGGCCCCAGAGGCGGGGAGCTGTTTTTT
TRBJ2-7,TRBV15,TRBD1,CATSIDRGGSYEQYF,TGTGCCACCAGCATCGACAGGGGGGGCTCCTACGAGCAGTACTTC
TRBJ2-1,TRBV7-3,TRBD1,CASSPQGAAYNEQFF,TGTGCCAGCAGCCCACAGGGGGCGGCCTACAATGAGCAGTTCTTC
TRBJ2-7,TRBV6-1,-,CASSGLTVSSYEQYF,TGTGCCAGCAGTGGATTGACAGTAAGCTCCTACGAGCAGTACTTC